Sequencing of this TCR beta chain was carried out in a study of cytomegalovirus exposure and HLA in healthy donors. Study-level background: There were just under 400 genotyped donors. Of these, roughly 84% fell in the genetic ancestry cluster associated with self-reported Caucasian donors. Study outcomes and limitations: In a later analysis, common viral pathogens appeared linked to several of the most significant clusters.

Use of 60 Vbeta and 13 Jbeta primers characterized the PCR. Libraries were prepared by immunoSEQ multiplex PCR; TCRdb keeps only in-frame clonotypes and omits some of them. The sample includes some 120,000 clones, roughly four fifths of them seen just once. Points on this clone: Its matching antigen is unknown.

This TCR derives from a woman aged 40 to 50 in good health and CMV-seronegative. Sequenced sample: PBMCs.

The CDR3 region has the DNA TGCGCCAGCCGTGGGGGGGAGTATAGCAATCAGCCCCAGCATTTT. Translated, it gives CASRGGEYSNQPQHF. The chain combines TRBV10-2 with TRBJ1-5; weak D call: TRBD1 (5 bases). Trimming stripped 8 bases from V and 0 bases from J, with 14 bases between. Germline values: CDR1 WSHSY, CDR2 SAAADI. This CDR3 spans 15 amino acids.